Below, one T cell receptor (beta chain) is given with its context. The antigen is unknown. This record belongs to a study of T-cell memory formation after mild COVID-19. Findings and caveats of the study: Clones contracting across day 15 to 85 had a balanced CD4/CD8 profile; later expanding clones leaned CD4+.

Trimming left V 6 bases short and J 2 bases short, with 14 bases between. This CDR3 has 14 residues. Germline assignment: CDR1 MNHEY and CDR2 SVGEGT. Constant-segment-primed 5'RACE gave TCR alpha and TCR beta cDNA libraries with sample barcodes and UMIs. From the 5' RACE reads, TCRdb called clonotypes with MiXCR, one entry per CDR3 protein. The repertoire holds around 130,000 distinct CDR3 sequences, with around 15% as singletons. The TCR originated in a man aged 18-30 years who had mild COVID-19 (a few samples of this study predate the infection). Cell type and time point are not known. The sequencing sample was made of PBMCs or a T cell subset sorted from them (not recorded which). V and J are TRBV6-2 or TRBV6-3 and TRBJ2-7; a weak D match, TRBD1 (5 bases). Here the CDR3 DNA reads TGTGCCAGCAGAGCCTGGGTCAGGGCCTACGAGCAGTACTTC. Residues: CASRAWVRAYEQYF.